One and the same sample provided the 32 T cell receptor beta chains below, sequenced in a study of blood T cells in healthy people across ages. Together with a sample-barcoded 5' primer, a J-beta primer mix was included in a second PCR lasting 7 to 11 cycles. TCRdb re-called the 5' RACE reads with MiXCR, one entry per CDR3 protein. This table holds 2 million or so distinct CDR3 sequences, about 50% found once. Sequenced sample: blood. These receptor sequences come from a woman in her thirties or forties in good health.

V is TRBV20-1 and J is TRBJ2-5, with a weak D call TRBD1 (6 bases). This CDR3 contains 12 residues. The germline V gene encodes CDR1 DFQATT and CDR2 SNEGSKA (reference sequence). Between the trimmed V and J ends, which lost 7 bases and 11 bases, there was a span of 20 bases. The CDR3 DNA reads as TGCAGTGGGGGTCGGGGACAAAATGAGCAGTACTTC. This codes for CSGGRGQNEQYF.

This clonotype was detected only once. The chain is built from TRBV6-2 or TRBV6-3 and TRBJ1-1; D remains ambiguous. The CDR3 has 13 amino acids. Trimming left V 7 bases short and J 1 base short, with 10 bases between. Germline V lookup: CDR1 MNHEY, CDR2 SVGEGT. The CDR3: CASILPGNTEAFF. The CDR3 DNA follows: TGTGCCAGCATTCTTCCCGGGAACACTGAAGCTTTCTTT.

A few counts support this clonotype. The chain joins TRBV24-1 to TRBJ2-1; D unresolved. The CDR3 covers 14 residues. Trimming took off 4 bases at V and 3 bases at J, with 9 bases between the two ends. Germline loops: CDR1 KGHDR, CDR2 SFDVKD. The CDR3 is CATSDTDGYNEQFF. The DNA of the CDR3 is TGTGCCACCAGTGACACCGACGGCTACAATGAGCAGTTCTTC.

The rearrangement uses TRBV28 and TRBJ2-2; no definite D call. The CDR3 is made up of 12 amino acids. Germline V CDR1 and CDR2: MDHEN, SYDVKM. V was trimmed by 3 bases and J by 6 bases, leaving 5 bases between them. CDR3 amino acids: CASSLMSGELFF. For the CDR3, the DNA is TGTGCCAGCAGTTTGATGTCCGGGGAGCTGTTTTTT.

The V gene is TRBV10-3, the J gene TRBJ2-7; 8 nucleotides agree with TRBD2. Germline values: CDR1 ENHRY, CDR2 SYGVKD. The CDR3 sequence is 16 residues long. The ends lost 3 bases at V and 3 bases at J; junction bases unmatched: 10. CDR3 nucleotide sequence: TGTGCCATCAGTGAACGGGGGGGGAACTCGTACTACGAGCAGTACTTC. Translating gives CAISERGGNSYYEQYF.

The gene calls are TRBV14 and TRBJ2-7; 10 bases fit TRBD2. Germline V CDR1 and CDR2: SGHDN, FVKESK. CDR3 size: 17 residues. With 2 bases clipped from V and 0 bases from J, the junction kept 7 bases outside the gene matches. In DNA form, the CDR3 reads TGTGCCAGCAGCCAAACTAGCGGGGAGGGGAGCTCCTACGAGCAGTACTTC. It yields the protein CASSQTSGEGSSYEQYF.

V gene TRBV25-1 combines with J gene TRBJ2-5, with 12 bases fitting TRBD1. Germline values: CDR1 MGHDK, CDR2 SYGVNS. The CDR3 runs 15 residues. V shed 2 bases, J shed 11 bases, and the junction held 9 bases outside the gene matches. The CDR3 DNA follows: TGTGCCAGCAGTGAAGGGGGGACAGGGGGCACTGAGCAGTACTTC. Its protein is CASSEGGTGGTEQYF.

This clonotype turned up a few times. The chain recombines TRBV20-1 with TRBJ2-3, with D perhaps TRBD1 or TRBD2 (5 bases each). With 6 bases removed from V and 3 bases from J, the gap between germline ends came to 19 bases. The CDR3 sequence is 15 residues long. Germline assignment: CDR1 DFQATT and CDR2 SNEGSKA (reference sequence). This CDR3 reads CSAPSVFGATDTQYF. DNA of the CDR3: TGCAGTGCACCTTCTGTATTCGGGGCAACAGATACGCAGTATTTT.

This clonotype turned up a few times. The chain joins TRBV15 to TRBJ2-5; D is unclear. CDR3 length: 12 amino acids. Deletions cut 3 bases from V and 4 bases from J, with 6 bases between. From germline, CDR1 is LNHNV and CDR2 YYDKDF (reference sequence). The CDR3 sequence: CATSSQLETQYF. The CDR3 region has the DNA TGTGCCACCAGCAGTCAATTAGAGACCCAGTACTTC.

V and J are TRBV6-2 or TRBV6-3 and TRBJ2-7; TRBD2 might be the D (7 bases). V was cut by 11 bases and J by 2 bases, with 16 bases left in between. The CDR3 loop spans 13 amino acids. Per the germline V gene, CDR1 is MNHEY and CDR2 is SVGEGT. CDR3 loop: CARRLRGPYEQYF. The CDR3, as DNA: TGTGCCCGTCGGCTGCGGGGGCCCTACGAGCAGTACTTC.

This clonotype was counted at least ten times. J is TRBJ2-7 and V is TRBV4-3, with D uncertain. Per germline, CDR1 LGHNA and CDR2 YSLEER. The CDR3 consists of 13 residues. V shed 3 bases and J shed 4 bases, with 10 bases lying between them. CDR3 amino acids: CASSQVKGYEQYF. CDR3 sequence (DNA): TGCGCCAGCAGCCAGGTAAAGGGATACGAGCAGTACTTC.

The chain couples TRBV20-1 to TRBJ1-1; D possibly corresponds to TRBD1 (5 bases). The CDR3 length is 15 residues. V was pared by 0 bases and J by 2 bases, with 13 bases between. The V gene's germline CDR1 is DFQATT and CDR2 SNEGSKA (reference sequence). CDR3 loop: CSARDIQRGNTEAFF. The CDR3, as DNA: TGCAGTGCTAGAGATATACAGAGGGGAAACACTGAAGCTTTCTTT.

This clonotype has just one count. The rearrangement uses TRBV6-5 and TRBJ2-5; 10 bases are a match to TRBD2. V lost 0 bases, J lost 11 bases, and 12 bases stayed unmatched. Germline V CDR1 and CDR2: MNHEY, SVGAGI. This CDR3 is 16 amino acids long. CDR3 sequence (DNA): TGTGCCAGCAGTTACTCTCCTAGCGGGGGATCCAATGAGCAGTACTTC. Amino acids: CASSYSPSGGSNEQYF.

This clonotype showed up just a few times. J is TRBJ2-5 and V is TRBV4-3, with 10 bases identical to TRBD1. The better agreement between TRBJ2-7 and the DNA end casts doubt on the J call. Germline V gives CDR1 LGHNA, CDR2 YSLEER. The CDR3 is 15 residues long. The CDR3 reads CASSQLGDRGHEQYF. In DNA form, the CDR3 reads TGCGCCAGCAGCCAACTAGGGGACAGGGGCCACGAGCAGTACTTC.

The chain links TRBV6-2 or TRBV6-3 to TRBJ2-4, with 12 bases fitting TRBD2. With the DNA end fitting TRBJ2-5 better, the J assignment may be wrong. From germline, CDR1 is MNHEY and CDR2 SVGEGT. This CDR3 contains 19 residues. This chain's CDR3 is CASSYSPGITSGGQETQYF. The CDR3 DNA reads TGTGCCAGCAGTTACTCCCCCGGTATTACTAGCGGGGGGCAAGAGACCCAGTACTTC.

V and J are TRBV6-5 and TRBJ1-2, with unresolved D. There are 15 residues in the CDR3. V dropped 5 bases and J dropped 4 bases, with 17 bases sitting between them. CDR1 is MNHEY, CDR2 SVGAGI, per germline. CDR3 protein: CASSPEVRARYGYTF. The CDR3 nucleotides read TGTGCCAGCAGTCCCGAAGTAAGGGCGCGCTATGGCTACACCTTC.

A few counts support this clonotype. The chain joins TRBV29-1 to TRBJ1-2; no definite D call. This CDR3 is 12 amino acids long. CDR1 and CDR2 (germline): SQVTM, ANQGSEA. Trimming took 7 bases from V and 4 from J, leaving 13 bases between them. The CDR3 loop is CSAAEGVYGYTF. The CDR3 DNA is TGCAGCGCTGCCGAGGGAGTCTATGGCTACACCTTC.

This clonotype was found once. This chain uses TRBV20-1 with TRBJ2-1; D gene ambiguous. The V end lost 6 bases, the J end lost 12 bases, and 15 bases lay between the germline ends. From germline, CDR1 is DFQATT and CDR2 SNEGSKA (reference sequence). This CDR3 has 11 residues. The DNA for the CDR3 is TGCAGTGCCCTCCAAGCCGGTCGGCAGTTCTTC. It yields the protein CSALQAGRQFF.

The chain employs TRBV27 and TRBJ2-5; D ambiguous. In germline, CDR1 is MNHEY, CDR2 SMNVEV (reference sequence). Trimming shortened V by 6 bases and J by 1 base, and 9 bases separated the two germline ends. There are 13 residues in the CDR3. CDR3 sequence reads: CASRATTQETQYF. CDR3 sequence (DNA): TGTGCCAGCAGAGCTACGACCCAAGAGACCCAGTACTTC.

V is TRBV20-1 and J is TRBJ2-3, with D perhaps matching TRBD2 (7 bases). CDR1 is DFQATT, CDR2 SNEGSKA, per germline (reference sequence). Trimming shortened V by 0 bases and J by 2 bases, and 12 bases separated the two germline ends. The CDR3 runs to 15 residues. Here the CDR3 DNA reads TGCAGTGCTAGAGAAGGGGGACTACCCACAGATACGCAGTATTTT. This codes for CSAREGGLPTDTQYF.

The chain couples TRBV4-1 to TRBJ1-1, with D unresolved. Trimming removed 0 bases from V and 4 bases from J, with 9 bases in between. Germline CDR1 and CDR2: MGHRA and YSYEKL. The CDR3 sequence is 14 residues long. The CDR3 spells CASSQEYGSTEAFF. DNA for the CDR3: TGCGCCAGCAGCCAAGAGTATGGTAGCACTGAAGCTTTCTTT.

The CDR3 reads CASYTPGQGADTQYF. The CDR3 nucleotides read TGCGCCAGCTATACTCCGGGACAGGGGGCAGATACGCAGTATTTT. The chain joins TRBV5-1 to TRBJ2-3, with TRBD1 identical over 11 bases. This CDR3 contains 15 residues. Germline values: CDR1 SGHRS, CDR2 YFSETQ. V gave up 7 bases and J gave up 4 bases; unmatched junction bases: 8.

This clonotype was found once. The chain joins TRBV20-1 to TRBJ2-7; the match to TRBD2 covers 9 bases. The ends lost 6 bases at V and 1 base at J; junction bases unmatched: 7. This CDR3 has 14 amino acids. CDR1 and CDR2 from the germline V gene are DFQATT and SNEGSKA (reference sequence). CDR3 region: CSAIQREVSYEQYF. DNA for the CDR3: TGCAGTGCAATACAGCGGGAGGTATCCTACGAGCAGTACTTC.

This clonotype was detected a few times. V gene TRBV4-2 combines with J gene TRBJ2-3; D could derive from TRBD1 or TRBD2 (6 bases each). The CDR3 is 20 residues long. Trimming removed 2 bases from V and 2 bases from J, with 26 bases in between. The V gene's germline CDR1 is LGHNA and CDR2 YNFKEQ. CDR3: CASSQQMGLGGTTYTDTQYF. CDR3 in DNA: TGTGCCAGCAGCCAACAGATGGGGTTAGGGGGGACAACCTACACAGATACGCAGTATTTT.

The chain carries TRBV7-2 and TRBJ1-4, with D maybe TRBD1 (5 bases). The CDR3 spans 15 residues. V shed 3 bases and J shed 8 bases, with 16 bases lying between them. The germline gives CDR1 SGHTA, CDR2 FQGNSA. The CDR3 sequence is CASSFDGGRLEKLFF. The CDR3 DNA follows: TGTGCCAGCAGCTTCGACGGGGGAAGATTGGAAAAACTGTTTTTT.

This clonotype was seen a few times. The rearrangement links TRBV4-1 to TRBJ2-5; TRBD1 is a possible D gene (5 bases). Germline values: CDR1 MGHRA, CDR2 YSYEKL. The CDR3 spans 15 residues. V lost 0 bases to trimming and J lost 4 bases, with 12 bases between them. The CDR3 reads CASSQEPSRVETQYF. The CDR3 nucleotides read TGCGCCAGCAGCCAAGAGCCCTCCAGGGTAGAGACCCAGTACTTC.

The chain links TRBV20-1 to TRBJ1-2; D might be TRBD1 (5 bases). The CDR3 is made up of 15 amino acids. Deletions cut 2 bases from V and 4 bases from J, with 17 bases between. Germline CDR1 DFQATT, CDR2 SNEGSKA (reference sequence). CDR3 loop: CSARRLGHRAYGYTF. The CDR3, as DNA: TGCAGTGCTAGAAGGCTAGGACACCGGGCCTATGGCTACACCTTC.

As concerns this clonotype: A much bigger clone sits one base away, suggesting this may be a read error. The genes are TRBV20-1 and TRBJ1-2, with 8 bases lining up with TRBD1. CDR3 length equals 13 residues. Germline lookup yields CDR1 DFQATT and CDR2 SNEGSKA (reference sequence). CDR3 sequence (DNA): TGCAGTGCTTCACAGGGGGGTAGCTATGGCCACACCTTC. Translating gives CSASQGGSYGHTF.

In its sample, this clonotype was seen a few times. The rearrangement uses TRBV20-1 and TRBJ1-1; 8 bases agree with TRBD1. CDR1 is DFQATT and CDR2 is SNEGSKA in the germline V gene (reference sequence). CDR3 length: 13 amino acids. With 6 bases clipped from V and 3 bases from J, the junction kept 6 bases outside the gene matches. CDR3: CSAQGQVDTEAFF. CDR3 nucleotides: TGCAGTGCGCAGGGACAGGTGGACACTGAAGCTTTCTTT.

This clonotype has a handful of counts. This chain joins TRBV7-9 and TRBJ2-4, with D perhaps assigned TRBD1 or TRBD2 (6 bases each). The J call may be in error: the DNA end matches TRBJ2-7 better. Germline assignment: CDR1 SEHNR and CDR2 FQNEAQ (reference sequence). This CDR3 is 15 amino acids long. In DNA, the CDR3 is TGTGCCAGCAGCGACCTCGGAGGGGGTCGCGACGAGCAGTACTTC. The encoded protein is CASSDLGGGRDEQYF.

This clonotype came up a few times. The V call is TRBV5-6, the J call TRBJ1-2; D may be TRBD1 (5 bases). Germline CDR1 SGHDT, CDR2 YYEEEE. The CDR3 is 16 residues long. V lost 3 bases and J lost 1, with 16 bases in between. The DNA for the CDR3 is TGTGCCAGCAGCTGGGCTGAGACAGACCTTAACTATGGCTACACCTTC. Its translation is CASSWAETDLNYGYTF.

The chain combines TRBV3-1 with TRBJ2-1; D unclear. Germline V gene lookup returns CDR1 LGHDT and CDR2 YNNKEL (reference sequence). Trimming shortened V by 0 bases and J by 8 bases, and 8 bases separated the two germline ends. The CDR3 has 13 amino acids. The CDR3 region is CASSQDKWDEQFF. CDR3 DNA: TGTGCCAGCAGCCAAGATAAGTGGGATGAGCAGTTCTTC.